A single sample gave rise to the 6 T cell receptor beta chains below, sequenced in a study of cytomegalovirus exposure and HLA in healthy donors. PCR amplification relied on 60 Vbeta primers (plus 13 Jbeta primers). Method: immunoSEQ multiplex PCR; TCRdb's copy keeps in-frame clones and lacks some. The data contain some 160,000 clones, approximately 70% of them singletons. The sequenced sample was PBMCs. The receptors were gathered from a woman younger than 35 in good health and CMV-seropositive.

The J gene is TRBJ1-2, the V gene TRBV7-8, with a possible D match to TRBD1 (6 bases). Germline V gene lookup returns CDR1 SGHVS and CDR2 FQNEAQ. V dropped 4 bases and J dropped 4 bases, with 13 bases sitting between them. The CDR3 runs to 14 residues. CDR3 amino acids: CASSSDRTFYGYTF. In DNA form, the CDR3 reads TGTGCCAGCAGCTCCGACAGGACCTTCTATGGCTACACCTTC.

The chain combines TRBV21-1 with TRBJ1-6; the table's D call, TRBD1, has no DNA check behind it. TRBV21-1 is described as a pseudogene. The CDR3 totals 16 residues. In DNA, the CDR3 is TGTGCCAGCAGCAACTCCCAGGAAGGGGTTAATTCACCCCTCCACTTT. The encoded protein is CASSNSQEGVNSPLHF.

The chain is built from TRBV19 and TRBJ1-5, with TRBD1 identical over 8 bases. V lost 7 bases to trimming and J lost 7 bases; unmatched junction nucleotides: 12. Germline CDR1 and CDR2: LNHDA and SQIVND (reference sequence). The CDR3 extends over 15 amino acids. CDR3 in amino acids: CASTSGQGNRQPQHF. The CDR3 DNA reads as TGTGCCAGTACCTCTGGACAGGGTAATCGGCAGCCCCAGCATTTT.

This clone was detected a few times. This chain uses TRBV15 with TRBJ1-6; D unclear. The germline gives CDR1 LNHNV, CDR2 YYDKDF (reference sequence). This CDR3 has 17 amino acids. Trimming took 3 bases from V and 7 from J, leaving 19 bases between them. The DNA for the CDR3 is TGTGCCACCAGCAGGGTGCCCGCTGACAAACTCAATTCACCCCTCCACTTT. Its protein is CATSRVPADKLNSPLHF.

The rearrangement joins TRBV2 to TRBJ1-2; maybe TRBD1 (5 bases). CDR1 is SNHLY, CDR2 FYNNEI, per germline. Between the trimmed V and J ends, which lost 6 bases and 4 bases, there was a span of 18 bases. The CDR3 totals 15 residues. CDR3 protein: CASRGTLLSPYGYTF. CDR3 DNA sequence: TGTGCCAGCAGGGGGACTCTTCTTTCACCCTATGGCTACACCTTC.

This clone turned up a few times. The V gene is TRBV14, the J gene TRBJ2-5; tentative D call: TRBD2 (6 bases). With 5 bases removed from V and 5 bases from J, the gap between germline ends came to 12 bases. CDR1 SGHDN and CDR2 FVKESK come from the germline V gene. There are 13 residues in the CDR3. This chain's CDR3 is CASSWTTGETQYF. The CDR3 DNA is TGTGCCAGCAGCTGGACTACTGGGGAGACCCAGTACTTC.